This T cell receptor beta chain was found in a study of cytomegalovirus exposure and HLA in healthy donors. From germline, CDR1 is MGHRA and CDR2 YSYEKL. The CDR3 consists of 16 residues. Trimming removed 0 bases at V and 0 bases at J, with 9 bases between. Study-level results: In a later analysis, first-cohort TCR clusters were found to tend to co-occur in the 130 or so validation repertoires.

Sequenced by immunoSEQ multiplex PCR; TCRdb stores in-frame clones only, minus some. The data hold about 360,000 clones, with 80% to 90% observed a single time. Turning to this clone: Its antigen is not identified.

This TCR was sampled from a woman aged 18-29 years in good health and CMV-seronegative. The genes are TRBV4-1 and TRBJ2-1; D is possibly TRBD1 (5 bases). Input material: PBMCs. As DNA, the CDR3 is TGCGCCAGCAGCCAAGAGCGGCAGGGCTCCTACAATGAGCAGTTCTTC. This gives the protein CASSQERQGSYNEQFF.